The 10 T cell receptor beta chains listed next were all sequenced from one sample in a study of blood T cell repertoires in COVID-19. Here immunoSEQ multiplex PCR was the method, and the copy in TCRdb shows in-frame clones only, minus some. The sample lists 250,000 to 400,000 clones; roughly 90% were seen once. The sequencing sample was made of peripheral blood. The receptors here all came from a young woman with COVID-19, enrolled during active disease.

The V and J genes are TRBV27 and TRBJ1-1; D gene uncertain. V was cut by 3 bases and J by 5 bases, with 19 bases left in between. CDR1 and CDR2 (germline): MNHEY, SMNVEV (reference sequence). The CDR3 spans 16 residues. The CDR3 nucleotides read TGTGCCAGCAGTTTGTGGGAGGCCACCTTGGGGACTGAAGCTTTCTTT. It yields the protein CASSLWEATLGTEAFF.

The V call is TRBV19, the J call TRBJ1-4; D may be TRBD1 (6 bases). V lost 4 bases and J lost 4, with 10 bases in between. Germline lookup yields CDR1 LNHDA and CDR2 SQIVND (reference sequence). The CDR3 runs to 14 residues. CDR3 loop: CASSSTGFNEKLFF. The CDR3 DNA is TGTGCCAGTAGTAGTACAGGGTTTAATGAAAAACTGTTTTTT.

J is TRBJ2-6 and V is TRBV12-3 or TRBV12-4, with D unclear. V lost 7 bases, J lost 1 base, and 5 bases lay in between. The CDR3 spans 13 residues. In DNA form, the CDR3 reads TGTGCCAGCACCCCTTCTGGGGCCAACGTCCTGACTTTC. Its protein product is CASTPSGANVLTF.

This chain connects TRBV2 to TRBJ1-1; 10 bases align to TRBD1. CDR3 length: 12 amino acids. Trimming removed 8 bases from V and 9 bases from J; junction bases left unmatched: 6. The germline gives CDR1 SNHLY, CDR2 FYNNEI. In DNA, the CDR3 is TGTGCCAGCGGGGACAGGGGAAATAAAGCTTTCTTT. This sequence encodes CASGDRGNKAFF.

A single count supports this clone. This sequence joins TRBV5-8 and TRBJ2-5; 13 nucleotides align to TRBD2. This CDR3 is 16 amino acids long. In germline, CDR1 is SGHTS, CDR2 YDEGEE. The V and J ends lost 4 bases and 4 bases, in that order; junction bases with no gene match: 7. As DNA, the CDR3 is TGTGCCAGCAGCCGGTCGTGGACTAGCGGGAGAGAGACCCAGTACTTC. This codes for CASSRSWTSGRETQYF. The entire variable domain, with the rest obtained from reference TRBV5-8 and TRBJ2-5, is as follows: EAGVTQSPTHLIKTRGQQATLRCSPISGHTSVYWYQQALGLGLQFLLWYDEGEERNRGNFPPRFSGRQFPNYSSELNVNALELEDSALYLCASSRSWTSGRETQYFGPGTRLLVL.

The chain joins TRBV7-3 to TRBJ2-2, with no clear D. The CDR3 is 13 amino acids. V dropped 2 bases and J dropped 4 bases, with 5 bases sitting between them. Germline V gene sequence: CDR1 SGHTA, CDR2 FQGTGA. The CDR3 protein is CASSLAVTGELFF. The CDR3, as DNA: TGTGCCAGCAGCTTAGCGGTCACCGGGGAGCTGTTTTTT.

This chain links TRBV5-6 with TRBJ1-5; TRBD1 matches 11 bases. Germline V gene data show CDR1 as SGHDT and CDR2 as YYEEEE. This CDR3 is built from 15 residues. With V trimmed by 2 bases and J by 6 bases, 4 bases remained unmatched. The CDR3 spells CASSFGQGARQPQHF. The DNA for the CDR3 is TGTGCCAGCAGCTTTGGACAGGGGGCCCGTCAGCCCCAGCATTTT.

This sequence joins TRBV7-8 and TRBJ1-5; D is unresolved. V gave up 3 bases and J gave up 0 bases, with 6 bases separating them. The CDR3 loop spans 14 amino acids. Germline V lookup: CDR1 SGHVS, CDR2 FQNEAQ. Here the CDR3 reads CASSFLGSNQPQHF. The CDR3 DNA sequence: TGTGCCAGCAGCTTTCTCGGTAGCAATCAGCCCCAGCATTTT.

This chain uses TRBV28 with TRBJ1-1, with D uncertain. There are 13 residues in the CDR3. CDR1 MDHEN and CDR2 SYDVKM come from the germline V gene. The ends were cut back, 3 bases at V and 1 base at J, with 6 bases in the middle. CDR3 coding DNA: TGTGCCAGCAGTTTTCGCAGGAACACTGAAGCTTTCTTT. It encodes CASSFRRNTEAFF.

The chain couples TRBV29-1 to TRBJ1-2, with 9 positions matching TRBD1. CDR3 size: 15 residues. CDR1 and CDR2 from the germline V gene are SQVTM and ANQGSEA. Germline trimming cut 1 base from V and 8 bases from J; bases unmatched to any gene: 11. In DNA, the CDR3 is TGCAGCGTTGAAGTCCAACAGGGGGCATTGGGAGGCTACACCTTC. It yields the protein CSVEVQQGALGGYTF. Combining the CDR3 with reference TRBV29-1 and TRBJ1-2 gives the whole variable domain SAVISQKPSRDICQRGTSLTIQCQVDSQVTMMFWYRQQPGQSLTLIATANQGSEATYESGFVIDKFPISRPNLTFSTLTVSNMSPEDSSIYLCSVEVQQGALGGYTFGSGTRLTVV.